The TCR beta chain under discussion was sequenced for a study of blood T cell repertoires in COVID-19. V gave up 4 bases and J gave up 0 bases; unmatched junction bases: 2. Germline CDR1 and CDR2: LGHNA and YSLEER. The CDR3 has 14 residues. Per the study methods: The assay estimated nucleated cells by amplifying reference gene primers. Sequenced by immunoSEQ multiplex PCR; TCRdb stores in-frame clones only, minus some. The V and J calls and clone size come from that table; D and trimming were worked out from the DNA. This table has some 250,000 clones, 88% appearing once. This clone was observed a single time.

Sequences were obtained from peripheral blood. The sequence was collected from a woman aged 25-40 years with acute or convalescent COVID-19. The chain carries TRBV4-3 and TRBJ2-7, with 8 bases fitting TRBD1. The CDR3 nucleotides read TGCGCCAGCAGCCGGGGACAGGACTCCTACGAGCAGTACTTC. Its protein product is CASSRGQDSYEQYF.